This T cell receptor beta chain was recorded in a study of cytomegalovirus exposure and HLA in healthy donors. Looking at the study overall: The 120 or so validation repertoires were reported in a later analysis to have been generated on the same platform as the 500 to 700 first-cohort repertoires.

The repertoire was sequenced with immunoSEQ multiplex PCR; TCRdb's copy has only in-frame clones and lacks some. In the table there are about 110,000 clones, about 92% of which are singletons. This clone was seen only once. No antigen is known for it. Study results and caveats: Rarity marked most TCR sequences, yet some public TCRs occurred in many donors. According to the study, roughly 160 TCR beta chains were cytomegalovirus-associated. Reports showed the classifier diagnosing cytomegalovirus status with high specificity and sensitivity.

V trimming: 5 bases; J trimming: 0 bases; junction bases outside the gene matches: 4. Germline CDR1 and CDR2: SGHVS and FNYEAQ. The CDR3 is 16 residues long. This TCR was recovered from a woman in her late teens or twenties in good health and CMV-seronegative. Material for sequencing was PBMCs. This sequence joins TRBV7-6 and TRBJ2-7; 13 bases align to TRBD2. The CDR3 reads CASSLGTSGDSYEQYF. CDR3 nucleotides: TGTGCCAGCAGCCTTGGGACTAGCGGGGACTCCTACGAGCAGTACTTC.